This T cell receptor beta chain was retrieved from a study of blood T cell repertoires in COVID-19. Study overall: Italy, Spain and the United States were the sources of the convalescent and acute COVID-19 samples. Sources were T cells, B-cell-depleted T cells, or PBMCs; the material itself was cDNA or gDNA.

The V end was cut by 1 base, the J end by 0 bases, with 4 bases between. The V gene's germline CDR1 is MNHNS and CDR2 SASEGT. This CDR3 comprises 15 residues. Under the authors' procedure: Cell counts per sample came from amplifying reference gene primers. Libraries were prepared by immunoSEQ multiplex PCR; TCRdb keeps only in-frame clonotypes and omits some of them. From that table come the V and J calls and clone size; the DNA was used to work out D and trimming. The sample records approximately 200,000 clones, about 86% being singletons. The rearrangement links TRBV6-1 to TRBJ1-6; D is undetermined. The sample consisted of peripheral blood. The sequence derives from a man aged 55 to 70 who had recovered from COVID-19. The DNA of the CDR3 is TGTGCCAGCAGTGAAGGGAGCTCCTATAATTCACCCCTCCACTTT. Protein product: CASSEGSSYNSPLHF.